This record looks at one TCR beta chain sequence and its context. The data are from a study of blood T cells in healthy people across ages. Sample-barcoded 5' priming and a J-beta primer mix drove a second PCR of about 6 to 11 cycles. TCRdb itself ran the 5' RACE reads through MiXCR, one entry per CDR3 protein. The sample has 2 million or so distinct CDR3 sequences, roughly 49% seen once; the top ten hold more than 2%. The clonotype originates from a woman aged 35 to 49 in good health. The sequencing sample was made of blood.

CDR3 DNA: TGCGCCAGCCTTCGTGAAGGGGGTGATTGGAATGAGCAGTACTTC. It yields the protein CASLREGGDWNEQYF. This chain connects TRBV5-1 to TRBJ2-5; the D gene is possibly TRBD1 (6 bases). Germline V gives CDR1 SGHRS, CDR2 YFSETQ. This CDR3 comprises 15 residues. V lost 7 bases to trimming and J lost 11 bases, with 27 bases between them.